This passage covers 29 T cell receptor beta chains from one sample sequenced in a study of radiotherapy plus CTLA-4 blockade in lung cancer. Assay used: immunoSEQ multiplex PCR; TCRdb lists only in-frame clones, some missing. The repertoire holds some 73,000 clones, under 90% seen once, with approximately 0.8% in the top ten. The starting material was peripheral blood, obtained from a patient treated with radiotherapy plus ipilimumab. The receptor source for this set is a human donor with non-small cell lung cancer who had stable disease on radiotherapy plus ipilimumab.

The CDR3 loop reads CASSLGAGIYEQYF. CDR3 sequence (DNA): TGCGCCAGCAGCTTGGGGGCGGGGATCTACGAGCAGTACTTC. This chain connects TRBV5-1 to TRBJ2-7, with D maybe TRBD2 (6 bases). CDR3 length equals 14 residues. Trimming removed 0 bases at V and 3 bases at J, with 10 bases between. CDR1 and CDR2 (germline): SGHRS, YFSETQ.

In DNA, the CDR3 is TGTGCCAGCAGCCACCCCTCCGGGAGCGGGGGGTATACAGATACGCAGTATTTT. This gives the protein CASSHPSGSGGYTDTQYF. The chain carries TRBV7-2 and TRBJ2-3; 9 bases align to TRBD2. This CDR3 has 18 amino acids. CDR1 is SGHTA, CDR2 FQGNSA, per germline. J gave up 3 bases and V 5 bases, and 15 bases lay outside the gene matches.

The rearrangement uses TRBV5-1 and TRBJ2-7, with D possibly matching TRBD1 (6 bases). From germline, CDR1 is SGHRS and CDR2 YFSETQ. The CDR3 is 13 residues long. V was trimmed by 8 bases and J by 2 bases, leaving 14 bases between them. This chain's CDR3 is CASYRDIAYEQYF. The DNA of the CDR3 is TGCGCCAGTTACCGGGACATCGCCTACGAGCAGTACTTC. The whole variable domain, remainder taken from reference TRBV5-1 and TRBJ2-7, is KAGVTQTPRYLIKTRGQQVTLSCSPISGHRSVSWYQQTPGQGLQFLFEYFSETQRNKGNFPGRFSGRQFSNSRSEMNVSTLELGDSALYLCASYRDIAYEQYFGPGTRLTVT.

The V and J genes are TRBV7-2 and TRBJ2-7; D possibly corresponds to TRBD1 (6 bases). V shed 5 bases and J shed 5 bases, with 16 bases lying between them. CDR3 length: 14 residues. Germline V gene sequence: CDR1 SGHTA, CDR2 FQGNSA. CDR3 amino acids: CASSVRRGSDEQYF. DNA for the CDR3: TGTGCCAGCAGCGTCAGAAGGGGGTCCGACGAGCAGTACTTC.

This rearrangement joins TRBV11-2 to TRBJ2-1, with 9 bases identical to TRBD1. CDR1 and CDR2 (germline): SGHAT, FQNNGV. V lost 5 bases to trimming and J lost 2 bases; unmatched junction nucleotides: 4. The CDR3 consists of 15 residues. In DNA, the CDR3 is TGTGCCAGCAGCCCGGACAGGGGAACCTACAATGAGCAGTTCTTC. Residues: CASSPDRGTYNEQFF.

The rearrangement joins TRBV18 to TRBJ2-5; D remains unclear. V was clipped by 3 bases and J by 5 bases, with 10 bases between them. This CDR3 is built from 13 residues. The germline V gene encodes CDR1 KGHSH and CDR2 LQKENI. CDR3 sequence: CASSPDGRETQYF. The CDR3 coding sequence is TGTGCCAGCTCACCTGATGGGCGGGAGACCCAGTACTTC.

The chain has TRBV6-4 and TRBJ2-1; 9 nucleotides agree with TRBD1. The length of the CDR3 is 15 residues. Germline trimming cut 4 bases from V and 2 bases from J; bases unmatched to any gene: 3. Germline V gives CDR1 MRHNA, CDR2 SNTAGT. The DNA for the CDR3 is TGTGCCAGCAGTGGAGGGACAGGGCCCTACAATGAGCAGTTCTTC. Translation gives CASSGGTGPYNEQFF.

The rearrangement joins TRBV2 to TRBJ1-3; possible D gene TRBD1, 5 bases. V was clipped by 10 bases and J by 5 bases, with 24 bases between them. The germline CDR1 and CDR2 sequences are SNHLY and FYNNEI. The length of the CDR3 is 16 residues. In DNA, the CDR3 is TGTGCCACCACCCCCTCACGGGGGAGAACAAGAAACACCATATATTTT. Translated, it gives CATTPSRGRTRNTIYF.

Concerning this clone: Other DNA sequences from this sample encode an identical CDR3 as well. This chain connects TRBV6-5 to TRBJ2-5; TRBD1 agrees at 7 bases. V was pared by 5 bases and J by 5 bases, with 11 bases of the junction left unmatched. Germline CDR1 is MNHEY and CDR2 is SVGAGI. The CDR3 is 15 amino acids. CDR3 amino acids: CASSPSQGVGETQYF. CDR3 bases: TGTGCCAGCAGTCCTAGTCAGGGGGTGGGGGAGACCCAGTACTTC.

This chain connects TRBV7-2 to TRBJ1-1, with D tentatively TRBD1 (6 bases). The CDR3 covers 14 residues. Germline lookup yields CDR1 SGHTA and CDR2 FQGNSA. Trimming took off 3 bases at V and 3 bases at J, with 11 bases between the two ends. The CDR3 DNA reads TGTGCCAGCAGCTTCGCAGGGGCGTACACTGAAGCTTTCTTT. Residues: CASSFAGAYTEAFF.

The chain links TRBV7-6 to TRBJ2-7; TRBD2 aligns across 10 bases. Germline lookup yields CDR1 SGHVS and CDR2 FNYEAQ. Trimming at V came to 5 bases and at J to 7 bases, leaving 11 bases not matched to a gene. The length of the CDR3 is 15 residues. In DNA, the CDR3 is TGTGCCAGCAGCCCCACCCTAGCGGGGGCGGGAGAGCAGTACTTC. It encodes CASSPTLAGAGEQYF.

This chain joins TRBV5-3 and TRBJ2-7; TRBD1 matches at 8 bases. TRBV5-3 is flagged as an ORF with uncertain function. V shed 3 bases and J 3 bases; nucleotides not matched to a gene: 5. The CDR3 runs 14 residues. In DNA, the CDR3 is TGTGCCAGAAGCTGGAGACAGGGGAACTACGAGCAGTACTTC. Translation gives CARSWRQGNYEQYF.

J is TRBJ2-7 and V is TRBV29-1, with a possible D match to TRBD1 (6 bases). V was trimmed by 8 bases and J by 6 bases, leaving 20 bases between them. The CDR3 runs to 13 residues. Germline assignment: CDR1 SQVTM and CDR2 ANQGSEA. The CDR3 nucleotides read TGCAGCCCTGAGGGGGACAAGACGAGCGAGCAGTACTTC. This gives the protein CSPEGDKTSEQYF.

This clone appeared a few times. The chain combines TRBV28 with TRBJ2-6; D gene uncertain. Germline CDR1 MDHEN, CDR2 SYDVKM. This CDR3 has 15 amino acids. V was shortened by 6 bases and J by 2 bases, with 11 bases between the two germline ends. The chain's CDR3 is CASSSQGTGANVLTF. The CDR3 coding sequence is TGTGCCAGCAGCTCCCAAGGAACTGGGGCCAACGTCCTGACTTTC.

This chain uses TRBV14 with TRBJ2-5; D call uncertain. Trimming took 4 bases from V and 7 from J, leaving 19 bases between them. CDR1 SGHDN and CDR2 FVKESK come from the germline V gene. The CDR3 has 15 amino acids. CDR3 DNA: TGTGCCAGCAGCCCCGGCGCGGTGGGCATTGGGACCCAGTACTTC. Amino acid sequence: CASSPGAVGIGTQYF.

This clone occurred a few times. The chain uses TRBV7-7 and TRBJ2-3; 11 nucleotides match TRBD2. V was pared by 5 bases and J by 4 bases, with 8 bases of the junction left unmatched. Germline V gene sequence: CDR1 SSHAT, CDR2 FNYEAQ (reference sequence). The CDR3 has 16 residues. CDR3 in amino acids: CASSELAGGAADTQYF. For the CDR3, the DNA is TGTGCCAGCAGCGAGTTAGCGGGGGGGGCAGCAGATACGCAGTATTTT.

The chain joins TRBV27 to TRBJ2-3; D tentatively reads TRBD1 or TRBD2 (5 bases each). V lost 6 bases and J 3 bases, leaving 16 bases between the germline ends. Germline V gene lookup returns CDR1 MNHEY and CDR2 SMNVEV (reference sequence). The length of the CDR3 is 15 residues. DNA for the CDR3: TGTGCCAGCAGGTTAACGGGGACCCCGACAGATACGCAGTATTTT. It yields the protein CASRLTGTPTDTQYF.

This chain uses TRBV28 with TRBJ2-7, with D possibly being TRBD2 (6 bases). In germline, CDR1 is MDHEN, CDR2 SYDVKM. V shed 10 bases and J shed 1 base, with 20 bases lying between them. This CDR3 contains 15 residues. The DNA of the CDR3 is TGTGCCATTTCCTCTGTGGGGGGTAAGTCCTACGAGCAGTACTTC. Protein sequence: CAISSVGGKSYEQYF.

This clone was recorded only once. CDR3: CASSLGTSEKDTQYF. For the CDR3, the DNA is TGTGCCAGCAGCTTAGGGACTAGCGAGAAAGATACGCAGTATTTT. The V call is TRBV7-6, the J call TRBJ2-3; TRBD2 aligns across 9 bases. Germline lookup yields CDR1 SGHVS and CDR2 FNYEAQ. Trimming removed 1 base from V and 5 bases from J; junction bases left unmatched: 4. The length of the CDR3 is 15 residues.

The chain carries TRBV20-1 and TRBJ2-1, with TRBD2 as a possible D gene (5 bases). V lost 5 bases to trimming and J lost 8 bases, with 10 bases between them. There are 11 residues in the CDR3. The germline V gene has CDR1 DFQATT and CDR2 SNEGSKA (reference sequence). The CDR3 region has the DNA TGCAGTGCTGCCCAAGCGGATGAGCAGTTCTTC. Amino acid sequence: CSAAQADEQFF.

The chain has TRBV6-4 and TRBJ2-1, with D hard to call. This CDR3 has 19 amino acids. V dropped 8 bases and J dropped 4 bases, with 30 bases sitting between them. Germline V gene sequence: CDR1 MRHNA, CDR2 SNTAGT. In DNA form, the CDR3 reads TGTGCCAGCGTCTTCCCTGGAGCCTGCTACTCTTCGTTTTACAATGAGCAGTTCTTC. It is translated as CASVFPGACYSSFYNEQFF.

The rearrangement links TRBV10-2 to TRBJ2-7; 10 nucleotides line up with TRBD1. CDR1 and CDR2 from the germline V gene are WSHSY and SAAADI. The CDR3 contains 17 residues. V dropped 0 bases and J dropped 3; count of bases not matched to a gene: 8. As DNA, the CDR3 is TGCGCCAGCAGTGAGTCGGGGACAGGGGTAAAGTACTACGAGCAGTACTTC. This codes for CASSESGTGVKYYEQYF.

The rearrangement uses TRBV7-7 and TRBJ2-3; 8 bases agree with TRBD2. Germline V lookup: CDR1 SSHAT, CDR2 FNYEAQ (reference sequence). The V gene end was trimmed by 0 bases and the J gene end by 1 base; junction bases not matched to a gene: 6. This CDR3 comprises 17 residues. The CDR3 reads CASSLAPGGPGTDTQYF. In DNA form, the CDR3 reads TGTGCCAGCAGCTTAGCGCCGGGGGGGCCAGGCACAGATACGCAGTATTTT.

The genes are TRBV9 and TRBJ2-1, with TRBD1 matching 9 bases. Germline loops: CDR1 SGDLS, CDR2 YYNGEE. The CDR3 length is 15 residues. The V gene end was trimmed by 0 bases and the J gene end by 8 bases; junction bases not matched to a gene: 6. The CDR3 coding sequence is TGTGCCAGCAGCGTAGCACAGGGGGCTATAGATGAGCAGTTCTTC. Translated, it gives CASSVAQGAIDEQFF.

V gene TRBV27 combines with J gene TRBJ1-2; D is ambiguous. Germline V gene sequence: CDR1 MNHEY, CDR2 SMNVEV (reference sequence). CDR3 length equals 14 residues. With 2 bases removed from V and 0 bases from J, the gap between germline ends came to 7 bases. The CDR3 nucleotides read TGTGCCAGCAGTTTAACAGTAGCTAACTATGGCTACACCTTC. Residues: CASSLTVANYGYTF.

The CDR3 spells CAWSGQYANYGYTF. The CDR3 DNA reads TGTGCCTGGAGTGGACAGTACGCTAACTATGGCTACACCTTC. The chain has TRBV30 and TRBJ1-2; a possible D gene is TRBD1 (5 bases). The CDR3 has 14 amino acids. Trimming stripped 1 base from V and 0 bases from J, with 9 bases between. Germline CDR1 reads GTSNPN; CDR2 reads SVGIG (reference sequence). Together with reference TRBV30 and TRBJ1-2, the CDR3 gives the full variable domain: SQTIHQWPATLVQPVGSPLSLECTVEGTSNPNLYWYRQAAGRGLQLLFYSVGIGQISSEVPQNLSASRPQDRQFILSSKKLLLSDSGFYLCAWSGQYANYGYTFGSGTRLTVV.

A few counts support this clone. The V call is TRBV10-1, the J call TRBJ1-2; 8 bases match TRBD1. From germline, CDR1 is WNHNN and CDR2 SYGVQD (reference sequence). V lost 10 bases, J lost 4 bases, and 8 bases stayed unmatched. The CDR3 runs to 13 residues. The DNA for the CDR3 is TGCGCCACCCTACAGACAGGGGTCTATGGCTACACCTTC. Amino acids: CATLQTGVYGYTF.

This clone occurred a few times. This sequence joins TRBV19 and TRBJ1-4; no definite D call. Germline V CDR1 and CDR2: LNHDA, SQIVND (reference sequence). The CDR3 totals 14 residues. The V end was cut by 3 bases, the J end by 6 bases, with 11 bases between. The CDR3 DNA reads as TGTGCCAGTAGTATTATGGAGGGTGATGAAAAACTGTTTTTT. Translated, it gives CASSIMEGDEKLFF.

The rearrangement uses TRBV10-1 and TRBJ2-7; 9 positions match TRBD2. J was trimmed by 5 bases and V by 5 bases; bases with no gene match: 13. The CDR3 has 16 amino acids. Germline V gene sequence: CDR1 WNHNN, CDR2 SYGVQD (reference sequence). The CDR3 region has the DNA TGCGCCAGCAGTTCTCTCATTAGCGGGAGTGGGGACGAGCAGTACTTC. Translated: CASSSLISGSGDEQYF.